The 18 T cell receptor beta chains in this list originate from one sample, sequenced in a study of T-cell reconstitution after alpha-beta-depleted transplantation in children. Unique molecular identifiers featured in how the TCRbeta library was prepared. TCRdb independently ran MiXCR on the PCR reads; one entry per CDR3 protein. The sample carries about 980,000 distinct CDR3 sequences, 25% to 30% recorded once. Sequences were derived from PBMCs, mostly from graft donor cells, sampled 360 days after TCRalphabeta/CD19-depleted stem cell transplant. The receptors were gathered from a boy under three years old who had a stem cell transplant for SCID, so the T cells may come from the graft donor.

J is TRBJ2-1 and V is TRBV5-1; the match to TRBD1 covers 7 bases. The CDR3 consists of 18 residues. Germline V gene lookup returns CDR1 SGHRS and CDR2 YFSETQ. The V segment lost 1 base and the J segment 1 base; nucleotides outside the gene matches: 11. CDR3 amino acids: CASSLLAGQAFSYNEQFF. The CDR3 DNA reads TGCGCCAGCAGCTTGCTAGCCGGACAGGCTTTTTCCTACAATGAGCAGTTCTTC.

The chain employs TRBV18 and TRBJ1-1, with D perhaps TRBD1 (5 bases). Trimming removed 1 base from V and 3 bases from J, with 18 bases in between. The germline V gene encodes CDR1 KGHSH and CDR2 LQKENI. The CDR3 covers 17 residues. The CDR3 is CASSPLAGSELDTEAFF. In DNA, the CDR3 is TGTGCCAGCTCACCACTGGCAGGGAGCGAATTGGACACTGAAGCTTTCTTT.

There are a few counts of this clonotype. This chain uses TRBV23-1 with TRBJ2-1; TRBD1 is a possible D gene (6 bases). TRBV23-1 is designated an ORF whose function remains uncertain. The CDR3 extends over 15 amino acids. V shed 8 bases and J shed 7 bases, with 21 bases lying between them. For the CDR3, the DNA is TGCGCCAGCGGTACCAGGGGCAGCGACGGAAATGAGCAGTTCTTC. Amino acids: CASGTRGSDGNEQFF.

This clonotype was picked up a small number of times. This chain connects TRBV4-3 to TRBJ2-7; D unresolved. The CDR3 extends over 16 amino acids. The V and J ends lost 0 bases and 0 bases respectively, with 12 bases between them. Germline values: CDR1 LGHNA, CDR2 YSLEER. In nucleotides, the CDR3 is TGCGCCAGCAGCCAAGAACCGACGGAGAGCTCCTACGAGCAGTACTTC. Its protein product is CASSQEPTESSYEQYF.

This clonotype was seen many times. V usage is TRBV13 and J usage is TRBJ2-1; D gene ambiguous. Germline values: CDR1 PRHDT, CDR2 FYEKMQ (reference sequence). The CDR3 contains 13 residues. The germline V and J ends were trimmed by 6 bases and 8 bases, with 14 bases remaining between them. CDR3 in amino acids: CASSSTPADEQFF. The CDR3 region has the DNA TGTGCCAGCAGTTCGACCCCTGCGGATGAGCAGTTCTTC.

The chain recombines TRBV24-1 with TRBJ1-5; D is perhaps TRBD1 (6 bases). The CDR3 length is 14 residues. CDR1 is KGHDR and CDR2 is SFDVKD in the germline V gene. Between the trimmed V and J ends, which lost 3 bases and 5 bases, there was a span of 10 bases. DNA of the CDR3: TGTGCCACCAGTGATCTGACAGGTGATCAGCCCCAGCATTTT. This sequence encodes CATSDLTGDQPQHF.

The table lists this clonotype with a few counts. The chain has TRBV12-3 or TRBV12-4 and TRBJ2-5; 8 positions match TRBD1. The CDR3 has 16 amino acids. With 3 bases clipped from V and 6 bases from J, the junction kept 12 bases outside the gene matches. The CDR3 sequence: CASSFDGQGRKKTQYF. Here the CDR3 DNA reads TGTGCCAGCAGTTTCGACGGACAGGGCCGGAAGAAGACCCAGTACTTC.

The V gene is TRBV15, the J gene TRBJ2-3; D unclear. The CDR3 totals 15 residues. Germline values: CDR1 LNHNV, CDR2 YYDKDF (reference sequence). Trimming cost V 0 bases and J 2 bases, with 9 bases left between them. The CDR3: CATSRDGFPTDTQYF. In nucleotides, the CDR3 is TGTGCCACCAGCAGAGATGGGTTCCCCACAGATACGCAGTATTTT.

This clonotype was found a few times. This chain links TRBV30 with TRBJ2-2; 8 bases are a match to TRBD1. The length of the CDR3 is 17 residues. With 1 base clipped from V and 1 base from J, the junction kept 8 bases outside the gene matches. Germline V gives CDR1 GTSNPN, CDR2 SVGIG (reference sequence). The CDR3 coding sequence is TGTGCCTGGAGTGCGACAGGGGCCAAAAAGAACACCGGGGAGCTGTTTTTT. Translated: CAWSATGAKKNTGELFF.

Written as DNA, the CDR3 is TGTGCCAGCAGCGCAGGGGCCTACGGTCTAACTGAGCAGTTCTTC. Protein product: CASSAGAYGLTEQFF. The chain employs TRBV3-1 and TRBJ2-1; D perhaps matches TRBD1 (6 bases). The V end lost 5 bases, the J end lost 9 bases, and 20 bases lay between the germline ends. There are 15 residues in the CDR3. Per germline, CDR1 LGHDT and CDR2 YNNKEL (reference sequence).

The V and J genes are TRBV20-1 and TRBJ2-2; D may be TRBD1 or TRBD2 (5 bases each). The V end was cut by 5 bases, the J end by 0 bases, with 16 bases between. CDR3 size: 16 residues. Germline CDR1 and CDR2: DFQATT and SNEGSKA (reference sequence). CDR3 nucleotides: TGCAGTGCTCGAAAGGGACGGCACTCGAACACCGGGGAGCTGTTTTTT. It codes for CSARKGRHSNTGELFF.

The chain has TRBV2 and TRBJ1-1, with D possibly being TRBD1 (5 bases). The CDR3 extends over 12 amino acids. V lost 8 bases to trimming and J lost 1 base, with 8 bases between them. Germline lookup yields CDR1 SNHLY and CDR2 FYNNEI. CDR3 coding DNA: TGTGCCAGCGAGGGGAAGAACACTGAAGCTTTCTTT. It translates to CASEGKNTEAFF. Full variable domain (outside the CDR3, taken from reference TRBV2 and TRBJ1-1): EPEVTQTPSHQVTQMGQEVILRCVPISNHLYFYWYRQILGQKVEFLVSFYNNEISEKSEIFDDQFSVERPDGSNFTLKIRSTKLEDSAMYFCASEGKNTEAFFGQGTRLTVV.

This chain connects TRBV12-3 or TRBV12-4 to TRBJ1-1, with no clear D. Between the trimmed V and J ends, which lost 3 bases and 0 bases, there was a span of 8 bases. The CDR3 has 14 residues. The CDR3 here is CASSFGVVNTEAFF. DNA for the CDR3: TGTGCCAGCAGTTTCGGGGTGGTGAACACTGAAGCTTTCTTT.

This clonotype occurred a few times. This chain joins TRBV19 and TRBJ1-5; D gene ambiguous. Germline V lookup: CDR1 LNHDA, CDR2 SQIVND (reference sequence). CDR3 size: 12 residues. Trimming left V 3 bases short and J 5 bases short, with 5 bases between. CDR3 in amino acids: CASSIGDQPQHF. The CDR3 coding sequence is TGTGCCAGTAGTATCGGGGATCAGCCCCAGCATTTT.

The chain couples TRBV4-2 to TRBJ2-5; TRBD2 matches 8 bases. This CDR3 is 18 amino acids long. Germline-derived CDR1 and CDR2 are LGHNA and YNFKEQ. V shed 2 bases and J 0 bases; nucleotides not matched to a gene: 11. For the CDR3, the DNA is TGTGCCAGCAGCCAACGGCCAGTCGGGGGGGGAAACCAAGAGACCCAGTACTTC. Its translation is CASSQRPVGGGNQETQYF.

This clonotype was observed a handful of times. The chain links TRBV19 to TRBJ2-1; 9 bases fit TRBD2. Germline V gene sequence: CDR1 LNHDA, CDR2 SQIVND (reference sequence). CDR3 length: 15 amino acids. V shed 10 bases and J 1 base; nucleotides not matched to a gene: 8. The CDR3 sequence: CATTKGLASYNEQFF. CDR3 DNA: TGTGCCACCACGAAGGGACTAGCATCCTACAATGAGCAGTTCTTC.

The CDR3 sequence is CASSQGVRNEQYF. The CDR3 region has the DNA TGTGCCAGCAGCCAGGGTGTCCGGAACGAGCAGTACTTC. The chain has TRBV27 and TRBJ2-7; D is perhaps TRBD1 (5 bases). The ends were cut back, 6 bases at V and 5 bases at J, with 14 bases in the middle. The CDR3 extends over 13 amino acids. Per the germline V gene, CDR1 is MNHEY and CDR2 is SMNVEV (reference sequence).

The V and J genes are TRBV6-5 and TRBJ2-1; D is tentatively TRBD1 or TRBD2 (5 bases each). Germline loops: CDR1 MNHEY, CDR2 SVGAGI. The CDR3 totals 15 residues. V shed 2 bases and J shed 6 bases, with 14 bases lying between them. The CDR3 reads CASSYEGLGRNEQFF. DNA of the CDR3: TGTGCCAGCAGTTACGAGGGGCTTGGGCGCAATGAGCAGTTCTTC.